This T cell receptor beta chain stems from a study of blood T cell repertoires in COVID-19. Whole-study context: T cells, B-cell-depleted T cells, or PBMCs provided the cDNA or gDNA that served as material.

Trimming shortened V by 1 base and J by 1 base, and 10 bases separated the two germline ends. In germline, CDR1 is MDHEN, CDR2 SYDVKM. This CDR3 spans 16 amino acids. All enrollees were roughly 18 to 95 years old and from about 24 US areas. TCRdb's copy holds only in-frame clones and misses some; the assay was immunoSEQ multiplex PCR. The sample yields around 300,000 clones, roughly 86% seen once. This TCR was recovered from a woman aged 30 to 39 who had recovered from COVID-19. The chain has TRBV28 and TRBJ2-2, with D unresolved. Specimen: PBMCs or T cells enriched from blood (not recorded which). The CDR3 coding sequence is TGTGCCAGCAGTTTATCCTCGGTTTGGAACACCGGGGAGCTGTTTTTT. It yields the protein CASSLSSVWNTGELFF.